The sequence of this T cell receptor beta chain was determined in a study of shared clonotypes between healthy human individuals. Across the study: Three men and a couple of women, aged 18 to 49, were donors.

Assay used: immunoSEQ multiplex PCR; TCRdb lists only in-frame clones, some missing. The repertoire consists of about 2.3 million clones, with approximately 95% occurring once and the leading ten covering under 0.45%. Comment on this clone: Different DNA sequences within this sample yield the same CDR3.

CDR1 is DFQATT and CDR2 is SNEGSKA in the germline V gene (reference sequence). The CDR3 sequence is 11 residues long. V was trimmed by 2 bases and J by 2 bases, leaving 4 bases between them. Source material: naive CD4+ T cells from PBMCs. Subset specified: CD45RA+ positively selected. The rearrangement uses TRBV20-1 and TRBJ2-7; D gene uncertain. The TCR sequence derives from a man younger than 35 in good health. Some clones in this sample may be carry-over from other donors' samples. The CDR3 sequence: CSARPTYEQYF. The CDR3 bases are TGCAGTGCTAGACCAACCTACGAGCAGTACTTC.